The 19 T cell receptor beta chains presented below share a single source sample, sequenced in a study of early T cells in non-severe SARS-CoV-2 infection. One entry per CDR3 protein, called by TCRdb with MiXCR from the 5' RACE reads. The sample has fewer than 65,000 distinct CDR3 sequences, approximately 10% seen once; the top ten hold around 3.6%. The sequenced sample was whole blood, obtained at baseline. Every receptor here comes from an adult who was a healthcare worker with PCR-confirmed SARS-CoV-2 infection or an uninfected control (not recorded which).

In this sample, this clonotype turned up many times. The V call is TRBV18, the J call TRBJ1-1, with D perhaps matching TRBD1 (6 bases). The V gene's germline CDR1 is KGHSH and CDR2 LQKENI. Trimming removed 3 bases at V and 11 bases at J, with 13 bases between. The CDR3 is 12 amino acids. The DNA of the CDR3 is TGTGCCAGCTCACCCGGGACAAGGAGGGCTTTCTTT. Translated, it gives CASSPGTRRAFF.

The chain uses TRBV19 and TRBJ1-4; D is uncertain. CDR1 and CDR2 from the germline V gene are LNHDA and SQIVND (reference sequence). The CDR3 extends over 12 amino acids. V was clipped by 6 bases and J by 12 bases, with 14 bases between them. This CDR3 reads CASSLLGRELFF. The CDR3 DNA is TGTGCCAGTAGCCTGTTGGGGAGAGAACTGTTTTTT.

The chain links TRBV6-6 to TRBJ2-5; 9 nucleotides agree with TRBD1. Germline V gene lookup returns CDR1 MNHNY and CDR2 SVGAGI (reference sequence). This CDR3 region has 15 residues. Unmatched junction bases numbered 6, after V lost 0 bases and J lost 7 bases. The CDR3 is CASSYSRDRVGTQYF. The DNA of the CDR3 is TGTGCCAGCAGTTACTCGAGGGACAGGGTCGGGACCCAGTACTTC.

This clonotype was seen at least ten times. The chain employs TRBV6-5 and TRBJ2-3; 7 bases match TRBD2. Germline V CDR1 and CDR2: MNHEY, SVGAGI. The CDR3 is 15 amino acids. The J segment lost 2 bases and the V segment lost 4 bases, leaving 6 bases of the junction unmatched. The CDR3 sequence: CASSSGRTFTDTQYF. The CDR3 coding sequence is TGTGCCAGCAGTTCCGGGAGGACCTTCACAGATACGCAGTATTTT.

This clonotype was counted ten times or more. V usage is TRBV12-3 or TRBV12-4 and J usage is TRBJ2-3, with 9 positions matching TRBD2. V was clipped by 7 bases and J by 7 bases; unmatched bases: 12. This CDR3 contains 15 residues. The chain's CDR3 is CASNLRGGLMNTQYF. In DNA, the CDR3 is TGTGCCAGCAACCTGCGGGGGGGCCTTATGAATACGCAGTATTTT.

There are a few counts of this clonotype. The V call is TRBV3-1, the J call TRBJ2-3; D gene uncertain. Per germline, CDR1 LGHDT and CDR2 YNNKEL (reference sequence). This CDR3 is 14 amino acids long. V lost 0 bases to trimming and J lost 2 bases, with 6 bases between them. The CDR3 DNA reads as TGTGCCAGCAGCCAAGATCTAGTCACAGATACGCAGTATTTT. Protein: CASSQDLVTDTQYF.

J is TRBJ1-1 and V is TRBV7-3; possibly TRBD1 for D (5 bases). The CDR3 is 14 residues long. Germline lookup yields CDR1 SGHTA and CDR2 FQGTGA. Trimming cost V 5 bases and J 1 base, with 11 bases left between them. The DNA of the CDR3 is TGTGCCAGCAGCCAGGGCCGGGAGAACACTGAAGCTTTCTTT. It yields the protein CASSQGRENTEAFF.

This clonotype was seen at least ten times. The genes are TRBV5-1 and TRBJ2-3, with TRBD1 matching 10 bases. The CDR3 has 16 amino acids. The V gene end was trimmed by 1 base and the J gene end by 1 base; junction bases not matched to a gene: 3. Looked up from germline, CDR1 is SGHRS and CDR2 is YFSETQ. CDR3 protein: CASSLLTGGGTDTQYF. CDR3 nucleotides: TGCGCCAGCAGCTTGTTGACAGGGGGCGGCACAGATACGCAGTATTTT.

The V call is TRBV28, the J call TRBJ1-2, with D perhaps matching TRBD1 (6 bases). Looked up from germline, CDR1 is MDHEN and CDR2 is SYDVKM. The CDR3 runs 14 residues. Trimming pared 6 bases from V and 4 bases from J, leaving 15 bases between. CDR3 residues: CASRKQGGVYGYTF. DNA of the CDR3: TGTGCCAGCAGAAAACAGGGTGGCGTCTATGGCTACACCTTC.

This clonotype occurred many times. The chain uses TRBV4-1 and TRBJ1-2; 8 bases are shared with TRBD1. Germline loops: CDR1 MGHRA, CDR2 YSYEKL. J was trimmed by 2 bases and V by 2 bases; bases with no gene match: 13. The CDR3 is 18 residues long. This CDR3 reads CASSQRPWAGQENYGYTF. The CDR3 DNA reads as TGCGCCAGCAGCCAAAGGCCGTGGGCGGGACAGGAGAACTATGGCTACACCTTC.

This clonotype has at least ten counts. The V gene is TRBV7-9, the J gene TRBJ2-3; a weak D match, TRBD2 (5 bases). The CDR3 totals 16 residues. The V gene's germline CDR1 is SEHNR and CDR2 FQNEAQ (reference sequence). The V and J ends lost 1 base and 6 bases respectively, with 17 bases between them. The CDR3 loop is CASSLVLAQPRDTQYF. For the CDR3, the DNA is TGTGCCAGCAGCTTAGTGCTAGCCCAACCAAGGGATACGCAGTATTTT. The full variable domain, its missing parts supplied by reference TRBV7-9 and TRBJ2-3, is DTGVSQNPRHKITKRGQNVTFRCDPISEHNRLYWYRQTLGQGPEFLTYFQNEAQLEKSRLLSDRFSAERPKGSFSTLEIQRTEQGDSAMYLCASSLVLAQPRDTQYFGPGTRLTVL.

The chain carries TRBV6-5 and TRBJ2-1; possibly TRBD2 for D (6 bases). This CDR3 has 17 amino acids. Germline values: CDR1 MNHEY, CDR2 SVGAGI. The germline V and J ends were trimmed by 6 bases and 2 bases, with 20 bases remaining between them. This chain's CDR3 is CASSLTGGAAPYNEQFF. In nucleotides, the CDR3 is TGTGCCAGCAGCTTGACCGGAGGGGCGGCCCCCTACAATGAGCAGTTCTTC.

This clonotype has ten or more counts. The CDR3 DNA sequence: TGTGCCAGCAGCCCCGGACTAGCGCTTCAAGAGACCCAGTACTTC. Its translation is CASSPGLALQETQYF. J is TRBJ2-5 and V is TRBV11-2, with TRBD2 identical over 9 bases. The CDR3 contains 15 residues. Losses at the gene ends were 5 bases for V and 2 bases for J; bases not matched to a gene: 6. In germline, CDR1 is SGHAT, CDR2 FQNNGV.

This clonotype has a handful of counts. This chain joins TRBV18 and TRBJ2-2, with unresolved D. The length of the CDR3 is 14 residues. V shed 1 base and J shed 6 bases, with 9 bases lying between them. CDR1 KGHSH and CDR2 LQKENI come from the germline V gene. CDR3 coding DNA: TGTGCCAGCTCACCACATAAGCAGGCCGGGGAGCTGTTTTTT. Amino acid sequence: CASSPHKQAGELFF.

This clonotype was seen ten or more times. The rearrangement uses TRBV2 and TRBJ1-6; the D gene is possibly TRBD1 (5 bases). The V and J ends lost 6 bases and 9 bases respectively, with 18 bases between them. This CDR3 has 15 amino acids. Germline V gives CDR1 SNHLY, CDR2 FYNNEI. CDR3 loop: CASRPGSGGASPLHF. The CDR3 DNA follows: TGTGCCAGCAGGCCAGGGTCGGGGGGAGCTTCACCCCTCCACTTT. The full variable domain, completed using reference TRBV2 and TRBJ1-6, is EPEVTQTPSHQVTQMGQEVILRCVPISNHLYFYWYRQILGQKVEFLVSFYNNEISEKSEIFDDQFSVERPDGSNFTLKIRSTKLEDSAMYFCASRPGSGGASPLHFGNGTRLTVT.

This clonotype was counted at least ten times. The chain combines TRBV7-8 with TRBJ1-2, with D possibly matching TRBD1 (5 bases). V was cut by 2 bases and J by 4 bases, with 23 bases left in between. This CDR3 comprises 18 residues. CDR1 and CDR2 from the germline V gene are SGHVS and FQNEAQ. The DNA of the CDR3 is TGTGCCAGCAGCTTAAGGTTTCGGGGCCCGAGAGATACCTATGGCTACACCTTC. This translates into CASSLRFRGPRDTYGYTF.

The chain couples TRBV7-9 to TRBJ1-6; D call uncertain. V was shortened by 1 base and J by 6 bases, with 10 bases between the two germline ends. The CDR3 has 15 amino acids. Per germline, CDR1 SEHNR and CDR2 FQNEAQ (reference sequence). The CDR3 protein is CASSLGTARNSPLHF. Written as DNA, the CDR3 is TGTGCCAGCAGCTTAGGGACCGCCCGTAATTCACCCCTCCACTTT.

This clonotype has only a few counts. V and J are TRBV5-1 and TRBJ2-1; D remains unclear. The germline V and J ends were trimmed by 0 bases and 1 base, with 5 bases remaining between them. The CDR3 has 14 amino acids. CDR1 is SGHRS, CDR2 YFSETQ, per germline. Written as DNA, the CDR3 is TGCGCCAGCAGCTTGGCCCAGTCCTACAATGAGCAGTTCTTC. As protein: CASSLAQSYNEQFF.

Many counts were recorded for this clonotype. The rearrangement uses TRBV9 and TRBJ2-1; no reliable D call. The CDR3 totals 14 residues. V was pared by 5 bases and J by 5 bases, with 14 bases between. The germline V gene encodes CDR1 SGDLS and CDR2 YYNGEE. The CDR3 here is CASSGPTNDNEQFF. The CDR3 bases are TGTGCCAGCAGTGGGCCCACAAATGACAATGAGCAGTTCTTC.